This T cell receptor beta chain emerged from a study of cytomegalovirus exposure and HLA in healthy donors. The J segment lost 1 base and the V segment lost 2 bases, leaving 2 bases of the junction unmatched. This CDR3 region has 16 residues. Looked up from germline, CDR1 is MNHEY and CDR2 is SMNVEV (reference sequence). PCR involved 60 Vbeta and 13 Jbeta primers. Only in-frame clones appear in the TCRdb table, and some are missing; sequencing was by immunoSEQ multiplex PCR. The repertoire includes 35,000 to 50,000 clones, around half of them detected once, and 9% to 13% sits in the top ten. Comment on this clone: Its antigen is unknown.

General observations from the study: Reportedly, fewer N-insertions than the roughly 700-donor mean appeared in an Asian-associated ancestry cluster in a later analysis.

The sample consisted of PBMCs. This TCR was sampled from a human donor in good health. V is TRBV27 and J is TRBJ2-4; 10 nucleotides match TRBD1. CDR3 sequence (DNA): TGTGCCAGCAGTTTAGGGACAGGGGTCGCCAAAAACATTCAGTACTTC. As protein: CASSLGTGVAKNIQYF.